This T cell receptor (beta chain) originates from a study of beta chain features in type 1 diabetes. General study findings and limits: In patients and controls equally, PCR might favor templates that are shorter. In comparison with healthy donors, patients had naive, central memory and Treg TCRB repertoires that appeared more similar.

Of the isolated RNA, all was reverse transcribed, and so the sequenced material was expressed TCRB transcripts. Here immunoSEQ multiplex PCR was the method, and the copy in TCRdb shows in-frame clones only, minus some. The profile covers under 900,000 clones, with under 20% appearing a single time and around 0.02% taken by the ten largest. V lost 4 bases and J lost 4, with 11 bases in between. This CDR3 has 14 residues. In germline, CDR1 is SGHAT, CDR2 FQNNGV. This clone was observed a few times. The antigen is unknown. This TCR derives from a woman younger than 35 in good health. The material sequenced was naive CD4+ T cells from blood. The chain carries TRBV11-2 and TRBJ2-1; a weak D match, TRBD2 (6 bases). For the CDR3, the DNA is TGTGCCAGCAGCTCCGTGCGGGGTTACAATGAGCAGTTCTTC. The encoded protein is CASSSVRGYNEQFF.